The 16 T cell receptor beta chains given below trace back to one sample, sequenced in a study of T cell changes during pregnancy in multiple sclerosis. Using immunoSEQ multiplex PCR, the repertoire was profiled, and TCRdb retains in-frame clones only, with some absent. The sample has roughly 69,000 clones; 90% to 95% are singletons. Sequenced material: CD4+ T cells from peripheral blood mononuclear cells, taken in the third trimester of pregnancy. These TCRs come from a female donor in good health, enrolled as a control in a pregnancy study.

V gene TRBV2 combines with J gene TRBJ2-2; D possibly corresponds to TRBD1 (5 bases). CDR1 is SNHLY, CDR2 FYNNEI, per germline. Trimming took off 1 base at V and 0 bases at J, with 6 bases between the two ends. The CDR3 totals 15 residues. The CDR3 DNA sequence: TGTGCCAGCAGTGAAGGGACAACGAACACCGGGGAGCTGTTTTTT. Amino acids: CASSEGTTNTGELFF.

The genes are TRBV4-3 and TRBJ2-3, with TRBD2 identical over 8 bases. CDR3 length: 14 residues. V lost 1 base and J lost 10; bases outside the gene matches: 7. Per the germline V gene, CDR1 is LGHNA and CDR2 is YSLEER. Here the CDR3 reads CASSQGGTREAQYF. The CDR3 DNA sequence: TGCGCCAGCAGCCAAGGTGGGACTAGGGAGGCGCAGTATTTT.

The CDR3 loop is CASSPRATNEKLFF. The CDR3 DNA sequence: TGTGCCAGCAGCCCACGAGCAACTAATGAAAAACTGTTTTTT. V usage is TRBV7-2 and J usage is TRBJ1-4, with no clear D. Germline assignment: CDR1 SGHTA and CDR2 FQGNSA. V gave up 5 bases and J gave up 0 bases, with 7 bases separating them. The CDR3 totals 14 residues.

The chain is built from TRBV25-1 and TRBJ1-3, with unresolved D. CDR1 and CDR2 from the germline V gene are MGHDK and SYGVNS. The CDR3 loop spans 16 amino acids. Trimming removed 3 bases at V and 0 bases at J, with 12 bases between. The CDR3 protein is CASSEYGTASGNTIYF. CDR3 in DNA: TGTGCCAGCAGTGAGTATGGAACAGCCTCTGGAAACACCATATATTTT.

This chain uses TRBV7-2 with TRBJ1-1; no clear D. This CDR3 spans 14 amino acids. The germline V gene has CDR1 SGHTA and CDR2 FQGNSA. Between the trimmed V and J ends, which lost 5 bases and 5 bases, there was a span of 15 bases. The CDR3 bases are TGTGCCAGCAGCCCTCACTCCGAGGGAACTGAAGCTTTCTTT. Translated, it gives CASSPHSEGTEAFF. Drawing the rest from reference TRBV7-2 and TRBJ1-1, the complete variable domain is GAGVSQSPSNKVTEKGKDVELRCDPISGHTALYWYRQSLGQGLEFLIYFQGNSAPDKSGLPSDRFSAERTGGSVSTLTIQRTQQEDSAVYLCASSPHSEGTEAFFGQGTRLTVV.

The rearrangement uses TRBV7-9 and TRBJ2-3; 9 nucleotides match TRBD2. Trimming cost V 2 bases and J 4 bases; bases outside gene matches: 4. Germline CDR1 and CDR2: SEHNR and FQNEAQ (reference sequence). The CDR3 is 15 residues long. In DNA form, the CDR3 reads TGTGCCAGCAGCTTACAAGCGGGGGGTGCAGATACGCAGTATTTT. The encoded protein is CASSLQAGGADTQYF.

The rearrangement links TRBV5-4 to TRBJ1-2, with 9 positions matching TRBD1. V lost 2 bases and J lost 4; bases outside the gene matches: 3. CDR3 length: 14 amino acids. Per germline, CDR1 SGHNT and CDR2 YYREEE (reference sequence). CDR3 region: CASSFETGGYGYTF. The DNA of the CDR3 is TGTGCCAGCAGCTTTGAGACAGGGGGCTATGGCTACACCTTC.

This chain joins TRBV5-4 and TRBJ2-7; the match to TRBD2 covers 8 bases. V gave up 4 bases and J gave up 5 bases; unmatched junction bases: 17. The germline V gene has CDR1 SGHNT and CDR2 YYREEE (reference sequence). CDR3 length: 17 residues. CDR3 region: CASSPLKRGLGTDEQYF. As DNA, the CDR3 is TGTGCCAGCAGCCCGTTAAAGCGGGGGTTAGGGACCGACGAGCAGTACTTC.

The DNA of the CDR3 is TGTGCCTGGAGTCGGACTACCGGGGAGCTGTTTTTT. Protein: CAWSRTTGELFF. The chain couples TRBV30 to TRBJ2-2, with a possible D match to TRBD2 (5 bases). The CDR3 has 12 residues. The germline V and J ends were trimmed by 2 bases and 5 bases, with 6 bases remaining between them. Germline assignment: CDR1 GTSNPN and CDR2 SVGIG (reference sequence).

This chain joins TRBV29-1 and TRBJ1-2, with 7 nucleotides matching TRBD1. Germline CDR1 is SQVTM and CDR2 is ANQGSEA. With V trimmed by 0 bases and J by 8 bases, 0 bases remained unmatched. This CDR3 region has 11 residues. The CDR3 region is CSVEEQGGYTF. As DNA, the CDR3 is TGCAGCGTTGAAGAACAGGGGGGCTACACCTTC.

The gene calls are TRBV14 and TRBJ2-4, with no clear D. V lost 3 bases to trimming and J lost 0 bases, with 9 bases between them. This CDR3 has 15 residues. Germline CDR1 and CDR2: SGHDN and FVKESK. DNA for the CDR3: TGTGCCAGCAGCCAGACTTTGATAGCCAAAAACATTCAGTACTTC. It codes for CASSQTLIAKNIQYF.

CDR3 DNA: TGTGCCAGCGGGGGGGACAGGGGGTCCTACAATGAGCAGTTCTTC. It codes for CASGGDRGSYNEQFF. V gene TRBV6-6 combines with J gene TRBJ2-1; TRBD1 aligns across 11 bases. Germline CDR1 reads MNHNY; CDR2 reads SVGAGI (reference sequence). The CDR3 is 15 residues long. The ends lost 8 bases at V and 1 base at J; junction bases unmatched: 4.

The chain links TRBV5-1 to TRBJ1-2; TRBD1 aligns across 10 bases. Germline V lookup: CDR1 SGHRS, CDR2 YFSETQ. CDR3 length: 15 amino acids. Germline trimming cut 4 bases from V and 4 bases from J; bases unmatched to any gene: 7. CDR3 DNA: TGCGCCAGCAGCCGGGACAGGGGAATGAGCTATGGCTACACCTTC. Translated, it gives CASSRDRGMSYGYTF.

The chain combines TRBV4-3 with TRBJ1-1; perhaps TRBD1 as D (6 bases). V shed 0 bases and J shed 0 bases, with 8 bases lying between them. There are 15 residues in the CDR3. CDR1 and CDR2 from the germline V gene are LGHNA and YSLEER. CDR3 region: CASSQEDSVNTEAFF. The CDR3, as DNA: TGCGCCAGCAGCCAAGAGGACAGCGTGAACACTGAAGCTTTCTTT.

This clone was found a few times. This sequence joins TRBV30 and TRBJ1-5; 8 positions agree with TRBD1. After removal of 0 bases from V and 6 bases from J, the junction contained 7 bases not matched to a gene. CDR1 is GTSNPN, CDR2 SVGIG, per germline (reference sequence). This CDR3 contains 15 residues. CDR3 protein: CAWSVRSGGSQPQHF. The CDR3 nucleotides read TGTGCCTGGAGTGTACGCTCAGGGGGCAGTCAGCCCCAGCATTTT.

CDR3 DNA: TGTGCCAGCAGCTTGGATGGGGGGGGGCCGGAGACCCAGTACTTC. Protein product: CASSLDGGGPETQYF. This chain joins TRBV5-4 and TRBJ2-5; tentative D call: TRBD2 (7 bases). CDR3 size: 15 residues. The V gene's germline CDR1 is SGHNT and CDR2 YYREEE (reference sequence). With 0 bases removed from V and 5 bases from J, the gap between germline ends came to 14 bases. The complete variable domain, with remaining parts taken from reference TRBV5-4 and TRBJ2-5, reads ETGVTQSPTHLIKTRGQQVTLRCSSQSGHNTVSWYQQALGQGPQFIFQYYREEENGRGNFPPRFSGLQFPNYSSELNVNALELDDSALYLCASSLDGGGPETQYFGPGTRLLVL.